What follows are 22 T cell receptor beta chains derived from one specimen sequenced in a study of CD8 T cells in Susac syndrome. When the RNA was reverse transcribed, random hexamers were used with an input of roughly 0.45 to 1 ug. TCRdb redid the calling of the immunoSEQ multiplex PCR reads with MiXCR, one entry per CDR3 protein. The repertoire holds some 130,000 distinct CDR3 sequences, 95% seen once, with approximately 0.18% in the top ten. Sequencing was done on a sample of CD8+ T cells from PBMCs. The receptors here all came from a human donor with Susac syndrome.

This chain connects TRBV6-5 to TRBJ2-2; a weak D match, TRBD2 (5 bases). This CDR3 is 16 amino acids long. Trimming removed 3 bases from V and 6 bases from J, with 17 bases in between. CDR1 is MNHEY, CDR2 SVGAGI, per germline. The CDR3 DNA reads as TGTGCCAGCAGTTATTTCGGGGTCCCGATGGCCGGGGAGCTGTTTTTT. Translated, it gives CASSYFGVPMAGELFF.

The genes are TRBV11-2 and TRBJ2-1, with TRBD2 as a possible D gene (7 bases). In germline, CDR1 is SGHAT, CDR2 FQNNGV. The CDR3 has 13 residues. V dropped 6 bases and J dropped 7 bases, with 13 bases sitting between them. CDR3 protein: CASRKGGSNEQFF. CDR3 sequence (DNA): TGTGCCAGCAGAAAGGGGGGGTCAAATGAGCAGTTCTTC.

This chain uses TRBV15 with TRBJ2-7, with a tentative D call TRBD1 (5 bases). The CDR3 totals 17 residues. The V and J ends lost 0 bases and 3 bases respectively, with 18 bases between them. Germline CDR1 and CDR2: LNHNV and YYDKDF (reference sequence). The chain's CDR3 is CATSRDHPRVHNYEQYF. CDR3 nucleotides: TGTGCCACCAGCAGAGATCATCCCAGGGTGCACAACTACGAGCAGTACTTC.

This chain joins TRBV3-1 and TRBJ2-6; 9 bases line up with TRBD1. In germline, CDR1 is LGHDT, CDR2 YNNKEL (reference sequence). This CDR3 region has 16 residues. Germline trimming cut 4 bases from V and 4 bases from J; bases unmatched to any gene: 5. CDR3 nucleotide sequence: TGTGCCAGCAGCCCAGACAGGGGGAACGGGGCCAACGTCCTGACTTTC. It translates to CASSPDRGNGANVLTF.

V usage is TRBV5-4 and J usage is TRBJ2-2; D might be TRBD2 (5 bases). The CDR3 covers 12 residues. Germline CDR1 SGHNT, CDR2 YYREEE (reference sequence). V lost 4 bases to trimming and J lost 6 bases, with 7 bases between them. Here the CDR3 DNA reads TGTGCCAGCAGCATCGGGGCCGGGGAGCTGTTTTTT. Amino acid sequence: CASSIGAGELFF.

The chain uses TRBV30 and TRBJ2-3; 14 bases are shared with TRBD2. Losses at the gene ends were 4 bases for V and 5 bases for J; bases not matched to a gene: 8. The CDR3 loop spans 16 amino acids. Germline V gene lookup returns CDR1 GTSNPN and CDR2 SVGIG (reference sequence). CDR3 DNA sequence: TGTGCCTGGAACCCGGGACTAGCGGGAGAGGAAGATACGCAGTATTTT. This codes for CAWNPGLAGEEDTQYF. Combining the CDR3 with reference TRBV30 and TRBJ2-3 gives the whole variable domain SQTIHQWPATLVQPVGSPLSLECTVEGTSNPNLYWYRQAAGRGLQLLFYSVGIGQISSEVPQNLSASRPQDRQFILSSKKLLLSDSGFYLCAWNPGLAGEEDTQYFGPGTRLTVL.

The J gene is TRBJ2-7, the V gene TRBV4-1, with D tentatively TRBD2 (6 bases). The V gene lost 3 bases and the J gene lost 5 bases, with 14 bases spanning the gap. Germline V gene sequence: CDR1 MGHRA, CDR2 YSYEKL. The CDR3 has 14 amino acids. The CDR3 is CASSHVTRRHEQYF. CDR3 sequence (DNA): TGCGCCAGCAGCCATGTGACTAGGAGGCACGAGCAGTACTTC.

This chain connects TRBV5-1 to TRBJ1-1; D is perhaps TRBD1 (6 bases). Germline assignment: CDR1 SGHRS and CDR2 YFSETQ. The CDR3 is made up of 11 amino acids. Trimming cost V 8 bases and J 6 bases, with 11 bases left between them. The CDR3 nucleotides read TGCGCCAGTGGAACAGGGCCTGAAGCTTTCTTT. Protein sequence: CASGTGPEAFF.

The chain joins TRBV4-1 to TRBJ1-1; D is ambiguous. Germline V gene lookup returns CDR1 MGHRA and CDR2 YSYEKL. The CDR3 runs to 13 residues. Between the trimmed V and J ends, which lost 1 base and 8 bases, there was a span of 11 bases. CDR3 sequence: CASSQVGVVEAFF. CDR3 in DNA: TGCGCCAGCAGCCAAGTAGGTGTGGTAGAAGCTTTCTTT.

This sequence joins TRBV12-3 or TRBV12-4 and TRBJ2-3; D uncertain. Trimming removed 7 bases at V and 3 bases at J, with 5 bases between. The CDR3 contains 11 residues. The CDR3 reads CASTITDTQYF. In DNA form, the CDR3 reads TGTGCCAGCACCATTACAGATACGCAGTATTTT.

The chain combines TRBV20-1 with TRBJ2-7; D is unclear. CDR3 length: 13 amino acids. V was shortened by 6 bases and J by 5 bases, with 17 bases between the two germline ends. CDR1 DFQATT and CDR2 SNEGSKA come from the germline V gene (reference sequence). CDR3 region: CSADGKSSNEQYF. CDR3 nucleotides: TGCAGTGCCGACGGAAAAAGCAGCAACGAGCAGTACTTC.

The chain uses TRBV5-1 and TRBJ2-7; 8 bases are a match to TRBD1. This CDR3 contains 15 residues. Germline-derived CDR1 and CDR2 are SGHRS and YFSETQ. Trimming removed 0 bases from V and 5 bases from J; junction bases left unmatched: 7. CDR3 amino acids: CASSLAAGGPDEQYF. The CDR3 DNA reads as TGCGCCAGCAGCTTGGCGGCAGGGGGCCCCGACGAGCAGTACTTC.

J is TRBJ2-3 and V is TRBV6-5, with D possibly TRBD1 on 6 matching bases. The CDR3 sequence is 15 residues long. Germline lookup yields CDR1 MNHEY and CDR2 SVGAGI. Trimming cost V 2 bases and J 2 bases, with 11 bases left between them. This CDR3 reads CASSYGTLNTDTQYF. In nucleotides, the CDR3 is TGTGCCAGCAGTTACGGGACACTAAACACAGATACGCAGTATTTT.

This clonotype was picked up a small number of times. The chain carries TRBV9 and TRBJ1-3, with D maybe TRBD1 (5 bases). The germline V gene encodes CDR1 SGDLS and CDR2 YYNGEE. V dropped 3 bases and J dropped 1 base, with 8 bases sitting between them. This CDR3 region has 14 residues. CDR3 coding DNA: TGTGCCAGCAGCGGGGCAGGGTCTGGAAACACCATATATTTT. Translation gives CASSGAGSGNTIYF.

The CDR3: CASSPFPNNEQFF. The DNA for the CDR3 is TGCGCCAGCAGCCCGTTCCCCAACAATGAGCAGTTCTTC. The gene calls are TRBV5-1 and TRBJ2-1; the D is unclear. This CDR3 is built from 13 residues. CDR1 is SGHRS, CDR2 YFSETQ, per germline. Trimming stripped 4 bases from V and 5 bases from J, with 10 bases between.

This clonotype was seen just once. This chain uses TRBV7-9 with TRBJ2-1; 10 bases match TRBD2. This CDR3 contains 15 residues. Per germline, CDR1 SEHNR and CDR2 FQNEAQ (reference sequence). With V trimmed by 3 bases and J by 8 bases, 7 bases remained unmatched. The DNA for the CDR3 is TGTGCCAGCAGCTTCACTAGCGGGATTTTCGATGAGCAGTTCTTC. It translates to CASSFTSGIFDEQFF.

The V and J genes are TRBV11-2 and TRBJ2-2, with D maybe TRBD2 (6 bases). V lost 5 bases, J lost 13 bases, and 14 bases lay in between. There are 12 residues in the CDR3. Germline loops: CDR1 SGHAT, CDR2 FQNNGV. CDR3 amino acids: CASSALSRGLFF. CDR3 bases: TGTGCCAGCAGCGCCCTTTCGCGGGGGCTGTTTTTT.

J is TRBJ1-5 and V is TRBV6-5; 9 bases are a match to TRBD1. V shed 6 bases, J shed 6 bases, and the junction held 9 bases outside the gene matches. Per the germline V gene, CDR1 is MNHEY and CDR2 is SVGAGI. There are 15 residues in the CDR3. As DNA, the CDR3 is TGTGCCAGCAGCACCTCCGGGACAGGGCGTCAGCCCCAGCATTTT. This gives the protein CASSTSGTGRQPQHF.

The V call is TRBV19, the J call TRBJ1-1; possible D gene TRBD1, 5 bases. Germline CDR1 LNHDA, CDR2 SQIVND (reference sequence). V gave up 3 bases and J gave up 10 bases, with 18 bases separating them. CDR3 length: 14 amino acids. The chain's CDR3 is CASSIGGLGRGAFF. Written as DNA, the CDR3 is TGTGCCAGTAGTATTGGGGGTTTGGGTCGCGGAGCTTTCTTT.

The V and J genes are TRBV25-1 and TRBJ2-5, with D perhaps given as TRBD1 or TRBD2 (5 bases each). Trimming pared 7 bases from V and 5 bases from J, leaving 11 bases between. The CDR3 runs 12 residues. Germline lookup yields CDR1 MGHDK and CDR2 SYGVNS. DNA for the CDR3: TGTGCCAGCACCCCAGGGACGGAGACCCAGTACTTC. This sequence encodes CASTPGTETQYF.

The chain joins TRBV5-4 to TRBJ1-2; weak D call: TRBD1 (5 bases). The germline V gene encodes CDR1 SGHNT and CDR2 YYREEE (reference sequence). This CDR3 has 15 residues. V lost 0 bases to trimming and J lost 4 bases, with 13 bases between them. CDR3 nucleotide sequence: TGTGCCAGCAGCTTGGAAAAGGGGTACGGCTATGGCTACACCTTC. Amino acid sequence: CASSLEKGYGYGYTF.

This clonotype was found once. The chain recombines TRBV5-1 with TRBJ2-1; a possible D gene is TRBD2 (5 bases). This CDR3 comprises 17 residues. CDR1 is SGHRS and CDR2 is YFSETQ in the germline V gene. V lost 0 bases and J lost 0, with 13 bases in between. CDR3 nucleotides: TGCGCCAGCAGCTTGGTTGGTAGCGCGTCCTCCTACAATGAGCAGTTCTTC. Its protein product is CASSLVGSASSYNEQFF. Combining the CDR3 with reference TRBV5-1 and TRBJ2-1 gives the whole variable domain KAGVTQTPRYLIKTRGQQVTLSCSPISGHRSVSWYQQTPGQGLQFLFEYFSETQRNKGNFPGRFSGRQFSNSRSEMNVSTLELGDSALYLCASSLVGSASSYNEQFFGPGTRLTVL.